A selection of T cell receptor beta chains follows, all from one sample in a study of cytomegalovirus exposure and HLA in healthy donors. Produced via immunoSEQ multiplex PCR; TCRdb's table is partial and in-frame only. Among 95,000 to 150,000 clones, roughly 80% were seen once, and the ten largest hold about 11%. Material for sequencing was PBMCs. These receptors all come from a man younger than 45 in good health and CMV-seropositive. Each CDR3 is given with its conserved first and last residue. A D gene is named only where the DNA matches it firmly. The listing skips clone size in some rows; elsewhere it reads once, few, many or a size class.

clone_size,d_call,j_call,v_call,cdr3_nt,cdr3_aa
few,TRBD1,TRBJ1-1,TRBV29-1,TGCAGCGTTGCCCAGGGGGCTTCGAACACTGAAGCTTTCTTT,CSVAQGASNTEAFF
.,.,TRBJ1-2,TRBV29-1,TGCAGCGCTTTGGACAGCTCTAACTATGGCTACACCTTC,CSALDSSNYGYTF
few,TRBD1,TRBJ2-6,TRBV4-1,TGCGCCAGCAGCCAAGCCCTCGGACAGGGGGCGCGGGGGGCCAACGTCCTGACTTTC,CASSQALGQGARGANVLTF
.,.,TRBJ2-3,TRBV5-4,TGTGCCAGCAGCTTCCCCCCGGGAAGCACAGATACGCAGTATTTT,CASSFPPGSTDTQYF
.,TRBD1,TRBJ1-1,TRBV5-3,TGTGCCAGAATCCTGGGACAGGGAAACACTGAAGCTTTCTTT,CARILGQGNTEAFF
.,.,TRBJ2-7,TRBV29-1,TGCAGCGTCTCCCCACAGGACAGCTACGAGCAGTACTTC,CSVSPQDSYEQYF
once,TRBD2,TRBJ2-7,TRBV7-2,TGTGCCAGCACCCCAGCGGGAGGGCCGTCCTACGAGCAGTACTTC,CASTPAGGPSYEQYF
few,TRBD1,TRBJ2-7,TRBV18,TGTGCCAGCTCACCAGACAGGGAAACAGACGAGCAGTACTTC,CASSPDRETDEQYF
few,TRBD2,TRBJ2-7,TRBV9,TGTGCCAGCAGCGTAGGCGGGGGGACCTACGAGCAGTACTTC,CASSVGGGTYEQYF
.,TRBD1,TRBJ1-1,TRBV6-4,TGTGCCAGCAGTGAGACAGGGGGCGAAGGCACTGAAGCTTTCTTT,CASSETGGEGTEAFF
once,.,TRBJ2-3,TRBV11-3,TGTGCCAGCAGCTATGCAGGTTCGGATACGCAGTATTTT,CASSYAGSDTQYF
.,TRBD2,TRBJ2-1,TRBV5-6,TGTGCCAGCAGCCCGGAGACTCTGCGGGAGGGGCATGAGCAGTTCTTC,CASSPETLREGHEQFF
few,.,TRBJ2-5,TRBV19,TGTGCCAGTTCTCCCCTGGTCTCCGGCGGAGAGACCCAGTACTTC,CASSPLVSGGETQYF
.,.,TRBJ2-2,TRBV9,TGTGCCAGCAGCGTAGCTCATGGGACATCGACCGGGGAGCTGTTTTTT,CASSVAHGTSTGELFF
.,.,TRBJ1-3,TRBV4-1,TGCGCCAGCAGCCCTGAAGTAGGCGGGGTCTCTGGAAACACCATATATTTT,CASSPEVGGVSGNTIYF
.,.,TRBJ2-3,TRBV7-9,TGTGCCAGCAGCTTATGGGCCGCTTTTAGCACAGATACGCAGTATTTT,CASSLWAAFSTDTQYF
.,TRBD2,TRBJ2-5,TRBV19,TGTGCCAGTACCCCTAGCGGGAGGGTAACAGAGACCCAGTACTTC,CASTPSGRVTETQYF
.,.,TRBJ2-7,TRBV28,TGTGCCAGCTTGGGAGACGCCTACGAGCAGTACTTC,CASLGDAYEQYF
.,TRBD1,TRBJ1-2,TRBV19,TGTGCCAGTTCGCTGGGACAGGGCTATGGCTACACCTTC,CASSLGQGYGYTF
.,TRBD1,TRBJ1-2,TRBV5-4,TGTGCCAGCAGCCTGGGACAGATCACTAACTATGGCTACACCTTC,CASSLGQITNYGYTF
few,TRBD2,TRBJ2-2,TRBV4-3,TGCGCCAGCAGCCGGGGAGCGGGAGATCGTGGGGAGCTGTTTTTT,CASSRGAGDRGELFF
.,TRBD2,TRBJ2-1,TRBV27,TGTGCCAGCGGTATTAGCGGGTCCTACTACAATGAGCAGTTCTTC,CASGISGSYYNEQFF
.,.,TRBJ2-1,TRBV9,TGTGCCAGCAGCGTAGATGGCGGTTCCGAGGCGAATGAGCAGTTCTTC,CASSVDGGSEANEQFF
.,.,TRBJ2-7,TRBV7-2,TGTGCCAGCAGCTCCTACTACGAGCAGTACTTC,CASSSYYEQYF
.,.,TRBJ2-1,TRBV7-2,TGTGCCAGCAGCTCTGATTACCGGGAGTACAATGAGCAGTTCTTC,CASSSDYREYNEQFF
few,TRBD1,TRBJ1-2,TRBV2,TGTGCCAGCAGTGACCAGGGCAGGGGGCGCGGTGGCTACACCTTC,CASSDQGRGRGGYTF
.,TRBD2,TRBJ2-1,TRBV5-1,TGCGCCAGCAGTGGCCTAGCGGGAGCGGGGAATGAGCAGTTCTTC,CASSGLAGAGNEQFF
.,.,TRBJ1-2,TRBV4-1,TGCGCCAGCAGCCATGCCCCTAACGGAGAATATGGCTACACCTTC,CASSHAPNGEYGYTF
.,.,TRBJ1-1,TRBV27,TGTGCCAGCAGTTTATCCGACTGGTCTACTGAAGCTTTCTTT,CASSLSDWSTEAFF
few,TRBD2,TRBJ2-2,TRBV9,TGTGCCAGCAGCCCCCCTAGCGGGAGGTCCGTCGGGGAGCTGTTTTTT,CASSPPSGRSVGELFF
.,TRBD2,TRBJ2-7,TRBV11-2,TGTGCCAGCAGCTTAGGGACTAGCGGGAGTAAGCAGTACTTC,CASSLGTSGSKQYF
.,TRBD1,TRBJ2-5,TRBV27,TGTGCCAGCAGTATGACAGGGGGACGGGAGACCCAGTACTTC,CASSMTGGRETQYF
.,.,TRBJ2-6,TRBV5-4,TGTGCCAGCAGCTTGGGTCTGAGCTCTGGGGCCAACGTCCTGACTTTC,CASSLGLSSGANVLTF
.,TRBD1,TRBJ2-7,TRBV19,TGTGCCAGTAGCCCGTCGGGACAGGGACGGCAGTACTTC,CASSPSGQGRQYF
.,TRBD2,TRBJ2-7,TRBV5-3,TGTGCCAGAAGCTTGGTGGGACTAGCGGCCTCCTACGAGCAGTACTTC,CARSLVGLAASYEQYF
few,TRBD2,TRBJ2-1,TRBV6-6,TGTGCCAGCAAGGGTGGGCCGCGGGGGGAGCAGTTCTTC,CASKGGPRGEQFF
.,TRBD2,TRBJ2-3,TRBV28,TGTGCCAGCAGTTTGAGTAGCGGGAGGCCAGATACGCAGTATTTT,CASSLSSGRPDTQYF
.,.,TRBJ2-3,TRBV19,TGTGCCAGTAGTGTCCAGGGGATAGATACGCAGTATTTT,CASSVQGIDTQYF
once,TRBD2,TRBJ2-7,TRBV19,TGTGCCAGTAGTCAAGGACTAGCGGGACTCTACGAGCAGTACTTC,CASSQGLAGLYEQYF
.,TRBD2,TRBJ2-7,TRBV7-9,TGTGCCAGCAGCCTTTCTAGCGGACCAACCTACGAGCAGTACTTC,CASSLSSGPTYEQYF
.,TRBD1,TRBJ2-1,TRBV5-1,TGCGCCAGCAGCAGGGATAGGGGGCATGAGCAGTTCTTC,CASSRDRGHEQFF
.,.,TRBJ2-5,TRBV7-9,TGTGCCAGCAGCCCTGCCGGAGAGACCCAGTACTTC,CASSPAGETQYF
.,.,TRBJ2-3,TRBV5-4,TGTGCCAGCAGCTTGGGGTGGGGCGGGATGGGCACAGATACGCAGTATTTT,CASSLGWGGMGTDTQYF
once,TRBD1,TRBJ1-4,TRBV28,TGTGCCAGCAGTTCGAACAGGGGCCTAAACGCCGATGAAAAACTGTTTTTT,CASSSNRGLNADEKLFF
few,.,TRBJ2-4,TRBV2,TGTGCCAGCAGTGAATATGGCTTAAACATTCAGTACTTC,CASSEYGLNIQYF
.,.,TRBJ2-5,TRBV11-2,TGTGCCAGCAGCTTAATCCCGGCAACAGGAGAGACCCAGTACTTC,CASSLIPATGETQYF
.,.,TRBJ2-1,TRBV14,TGTGCCAGCAGCCATGGAGTGAACAATGAGCAGTTCTTC,CASSHGVNNEQFF
.,TRBD2,TRBJ2-7,TRBV27,TGTGCCAGCAGTACCCGGAATAGCGGGGGCCCCTACGAGCAGTACTTC,CASSTRNSGGPYEQYF
few,TRBD1,TRBJ1-6,TRBV30,TGTGCCTGGAGGCAGACAGGGAGCTCCTATAATTCACCCCTCCACTTT,CAWRQTGSSYNSPLHF
once,.,TRBJ2-3,TRBV30,TGTGCCTGGAGTGTATTGGGTCCGGGAGGCACAGATACGCAGTATTTT,CAWSVLGPGGTDTQYF
few,.,TRBJ1-1,TRBV7-9,TGTGCCAGCAGCCGCCCGAAAGGGAGGGCTGAAGCTTTCTTT,CASSRPKGRAEAFF
.,.,TRBJ2-3,TRBV29-1,TGCAGCGGGGGGGGGCTAACCACAGATACGCAGTATTTT,CSGGGLTTDTQYF
.,TRBD1,TRBJ1-1,TRBV19,TGTGCCAGTAGTAGCCTACAGGGGGGTCACACTGAAGCTTTCTTT,CASSSLQGGHTEAFF
.,TRBD2,TRBJ2-5,TRBV27,TGTGCCAGCAGGGGAAGCGGGAGGGGGGAGACCCAGTACTTC,CASRGSGRGETQYF
few,.,TRBJ1-3,TRBV28,TGTGCCAGCAGTTTAGAGGAAGCAGGGATGCTCGGAAACACCATATATTTT,CASSLEEAGMLGNTIYF
.,.,TRBJ2-3,TRBV29-1,TGCAGCGCGGGGGCGGGAGAAACCGCAGATACGCAGTATTTT,CSAGAGETADTQYF
.,.,TRBJ2-7,TRBV1,TGCACCAGCAGCCAGGCTACTAGCGGGAGGGCCCGTTGTAAAGTGTACGAGCAGTACTTC,CTSSQATSGRARCKVYEQYF